Reported below is one TCR beta chain. The data were taken from a study of CD8 T cells in Susac syndrome. Random hexamers were used to reverse transcribe about 0.45 to 1 ug of RNA. TCRdb reprocessed the immunoSEQ multiplex PCR reads via MiXCR and lists one record per CDR3 protein. Among tens of thousands of distinct CDR3 sequences, approximately 94% were seen once, and the ten largest hold 0.26%. The CDR3 is made up of 14 amino acids. CDR1 and CDR2 (germline): KGHDR, SFDVKD. After removal of 3 bases from V and 5 bases from J, the junction contained 3 bases not matched to a gene. The sequenced sample consisted of CD8+ T cells from PBMCs. This TCR was recovered from a human donor in good health. V gene TRBV24-1 combines with J gene TRBJ1-2, with 9 bases identical to TRBD1. CDR3 sequence: CATSDGTGWYGYTF. The CDR3 DNA sequence: TGTGCCACCAGTGATGGGACAGGGTGGTATGGCTACACCTTC.